The rows below give T cell receptor beta chains drawn from one sample of a study of CD8+CD57+ T cells in acquired aplastic anemia. TCRdb itself ran the reads through MiXCR, one entry per CDR3 protein. The table lists over 150,000 distinct CDR3 sequences, approximately 52% of them singletons. The material sequenced was sorted CD4+, CD8+, or CD8+CD57+ T cells (not recorded which) from PBMCs. Receptors were obtained from a human donor with aplastic anemia. CDR3s include the opening cysteine and the closing phenylalanine or tryptophan. Fields, in order: V gene, clone size, J gene, D gene, CDR3 protein, CDR3 DNA. A D gene is named only where the DNA matches it firmly. Expanded clones get a size class; other rows say once, few or many, or leave the size out.

>TRBV19|many|TRBJ1-1|-
CASRDRNTEAFF
TGTGCCAGTAGAGACAGGAACACTGAAGCTTTCTTT
>TRBV29-1|-|TRBJ2-7|TRBD1
CSVDPGQGSYEQYF
TGCAGCGTCGACCCGGGACAGGGTTCCTACGAGCAGTACTTC
>TRBV2|-|TRBJ2-7|-
CAGSALSSYEQYF
TGTGCCGGCAGCGCCCTCAGCTCCTACGAGCAGTACTTC
>TRBV4-1|many|TRBJ2-7|TRBD1
CASSVGTGGYEQYF
TGCGCCAGCAGCGTCGGGACAGGGGGATACGAGCAGTACTTC
>TRBV20-1|-|TRBJ2-3|TRBD2
CSARASGLSTDTQYF
TGCAGTGCTAGGGCTAGCGGTCTTAGCACAGATACGCAGTATTTT
>TRBV7-7|-|TRBJ1-1|-
CASSFNMSTEALF
TGTGCCAGCAGCTTCAACATGAGCACTGAAGCTCTCTTT
>TRBV11-2|-|TRBJ2-3|-
CASSLWGTSTDTQYF
TGTGCCAGCAGCTTGTGGGGGACTAGCACAGATACGCAGTATTTT
>TRBV24-1|-|TRBJ2-7|TRBD2
CATSASGTSGRYEQYF
TGTGCCACCAGTGCATCTGGGACTAGCGGGAGGTACGAGCAGTACTTC
>TRBV2|once|TRBJ2-1|TRBD2
CASSGLAGGYNEQFF
TGTGCCAGCAGTGGACTAGCGGGGGGTTACAATGAGCAGTTCTTC
>TRBV12-3/TRBV12-4|many|TRBJ1-1|TRBD1
CASSFGTGAFF
TGTGCCAGCAGTTTCGGGACAGGAGCTTTCTTT
>TRBV6-1|many|TRBJ1-2|TRBD1
CASSDPDRVEGYTF
TGTGCCAGCAGTGACCCGGACAGGGTGGAGGGCTACACCTTC
>TRBV5-4|once|TRBJ2-3|-
CASRLGRNTDTQYF
TGTGCCAGCAGATTGGGGCGGAACACAGATACGCAGTATTTT
>TRBV4-1|once|TRBJ2-5|-
CASSQLSFKETQYF
TGCGCCAGCAGCCAATTATCTTTCAAAGAGACCCAGTACTTC
>TRBV7-9|-|TRBJ1-6|TRBD1
CASSLARTGYSPLHF
TGTGCCAGCAGCTTAGCCCGGACAGGGTATTCACCCCTCCACTTT
>TRBV20-1|-|TRBJ2-7|-
CSAIQFGRQYF
TGCAGTGCGATCCAATTTGGAAGGCAGTACTTC
>TRBV19|few|TRBJ1-3|TRBD1
CASSKGTGSAGNTIYF
TGTGCCAGTAGCAAAGGGACAGGGTCGGCAGGAAACACCATATATTTT
>TRBV7-8|many|TRBJ2-7|-
CASRAVGSYEQYF
TGTGCCAGCAGGGCTGTGGGTTCCTACGAGCAGTACTTC
>TRBV10-3|-|TRBJ2-2|-
CAISETLTGEGWTGELFF
TGTGCCATCAGTGAGACCTTGACAGGGGAGGGTTGGACCGGGGAGCTGTTTTTT
>TRBV6-1|-|TRBJ2-1|TRBD2
CASSRTSGGGNEQFF
TGTGCCAGCAGTCGGACTAGCGGGGGGGGTAATGAGCAGTTCTTC
>TRBV19|many|TRBJ2-1|-
CASRIAGYSSYNEQFF
TGTGCCAGTAGGATTGCGGGATATAGCTCCTACAATGAGCAGTTCTTC
>TRBV7-8|once|TRBJ2-3|TRBD2
CASSLVGLAGEYTQYF
TGTGCCAGCAGCTTAGTGGGACTAGCGGGAGAGTATACGCAGTATTTT
>TRBV29-1|-|TRBJ2-1|TRBD2
CSVEDKFGLADNEQFF
TGCAGCGTTGAAGATAAATTCGGGCTAGCGGACAATGAGCAGTTCTTC
>TRBV6-4|few|TRBJ2-3|TRBD1
CASSAGGAEDTQYF
TGTGCCAGCAGTGCAGGGGGCGCAGAAGATACGCAGTATTTT
>TRBV20-1|-|TRBJ2-7|TRBD2
CSAELSSGSDEQYF
TGCAGTGCCGAACTCTCTAGCGGGAGCGACGAGCAGTACTTC
>TRBV6-8|-|TRBJ1-4|TRBD1
CASSHAYLRQGVNEKLFF
TGTGCCAGCAGTCACGCGTACCTCCGACAGGGTGTAAATGAAAAACTGTTTTTT
>TRBV12-3/TRBV12-4|-|TRBJ2-1|TRBD2
CASSRWGGRSYNEQFF
TGTGCCAGCAGTCGCTGGGGGGGTAGGTCCTACAATGAGCAGTTCTTC
>TRBV24-1|-|TRBJ2-7|-
CATKGLFSYEQYF
TGTGCCACCAAAGGGCTCTTCTCCTACGAGCAGTACTTC
>TRBV10-3|once|TRBJ1-2|TRBD1
CASREGAHYGYTF
TGTGCCAGTCGGGAGGGGGCTCACTATGGCTACACCTTC
>TRBV29-1|-|TRBJ1-2|-
CSVEDGGVNGYTF
TGCAGCGTTGAAGATGGAGGAGTAAATGGCTACACCTTC
>TRBV15|-|TRBJ2-7|TRBD1
CATSRPFPGQGVYEQYF
TGTGCCACCAGCAGACCATTTCCGGGACAGGGGGTGTACGAGCAGTACTTC
>TRBV9|-|TRBJ2-3|-
CASSAGADTQYF
TGTGCCAGCAGCGCCGGGGCAGATACGCAGTATTTT
>TRBV10-3|many|TRBJ2-7|TRBD2
CAIRKRESLGYEQYF
TGTGCCATCAGGAAGCGGGAGAGTTTAGGATACGAGCAGTACTTC
>TRBV24-1|few|TRBJ2-3|-
CATSDLWQSTDTQYF
TGTGCCACCAGTGATTTGTGGCAGAGCACAGATACGCAGTATTTT